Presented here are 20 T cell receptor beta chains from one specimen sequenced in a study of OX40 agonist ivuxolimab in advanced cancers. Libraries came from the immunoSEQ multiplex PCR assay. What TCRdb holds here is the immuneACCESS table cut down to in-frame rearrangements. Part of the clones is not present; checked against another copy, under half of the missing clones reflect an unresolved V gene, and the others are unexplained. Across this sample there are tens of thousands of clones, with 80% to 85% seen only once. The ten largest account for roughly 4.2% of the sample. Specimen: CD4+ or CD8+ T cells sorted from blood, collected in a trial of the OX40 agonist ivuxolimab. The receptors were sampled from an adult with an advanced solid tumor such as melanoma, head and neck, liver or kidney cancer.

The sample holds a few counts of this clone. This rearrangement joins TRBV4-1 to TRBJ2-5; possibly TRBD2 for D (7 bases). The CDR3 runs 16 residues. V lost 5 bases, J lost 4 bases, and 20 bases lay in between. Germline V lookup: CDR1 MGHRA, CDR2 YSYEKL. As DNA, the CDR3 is TGCGCCAGCAGCATTACCGGATCCGGGGGGCCAGAGACCCAGTACTTC. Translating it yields CASSITGSGGPETQYF.

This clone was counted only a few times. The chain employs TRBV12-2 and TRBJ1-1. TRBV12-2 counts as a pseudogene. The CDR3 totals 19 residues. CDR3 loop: CASRLARKTRPTMNTEAFF. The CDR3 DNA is TGTGCAAGTCGCTTAGCCCGGAAGACCCGCCCTACAATGAACACTGAAGCTTTCTTT.

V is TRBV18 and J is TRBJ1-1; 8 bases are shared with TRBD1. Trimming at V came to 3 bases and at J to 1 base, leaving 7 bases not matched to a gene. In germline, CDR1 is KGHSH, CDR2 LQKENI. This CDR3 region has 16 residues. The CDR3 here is CASSPTGGQQNTEAFF. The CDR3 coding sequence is TGTGCCAGCTCACCCACAGGGGGACAGCAGAACACTGAAGCTTTCTTT.

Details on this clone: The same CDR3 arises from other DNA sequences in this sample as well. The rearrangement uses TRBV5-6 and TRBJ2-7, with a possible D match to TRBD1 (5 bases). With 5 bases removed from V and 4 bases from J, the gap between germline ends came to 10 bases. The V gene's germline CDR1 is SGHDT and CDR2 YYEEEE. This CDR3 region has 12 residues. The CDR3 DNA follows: TGTGCCAGCAGTCTCAGGGCTTACGAGCAGTACTTC. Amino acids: CASSLRAYEQYF. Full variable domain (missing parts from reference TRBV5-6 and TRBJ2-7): DAGVTQSPTHLIKTRGQQVTLRCSPKSGHDTVSWYQQALGQGPQFIFQYYEEEERQRGNFPDRFSGHQFPNYSSELNVNALLLGDSALYLCASSLRAYEQYFGPGTRLTVT.

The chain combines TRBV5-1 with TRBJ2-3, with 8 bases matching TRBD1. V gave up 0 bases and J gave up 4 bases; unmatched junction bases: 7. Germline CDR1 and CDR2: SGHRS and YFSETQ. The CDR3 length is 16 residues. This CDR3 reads CASSLAVGTGPDTQYF. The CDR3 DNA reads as TGCGCCAGCAGCTTGGCAGTCGGGACAGGACCAGATACGCAGTATTTT. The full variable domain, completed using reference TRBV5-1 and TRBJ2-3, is KAGVTQTPRYLIKTRGQQVTLSCSPISGHRSVSWYQQTPGQGLQFLFEYFSETQRNKGNFPGRFSGRQFSNSRSEMNVSTLELGDSALYLCASSLAVGTGPDTQYFGPGTRLTVL.

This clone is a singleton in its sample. In DNA, the CDR3 is TGTGCCAGCAGTGTGGGGGCCTGGGAGCAGTACTTC. Translated: CASSVGAWEQYF. This chain uses TRBV6-1 with TRBJ2-7; tentatively, D is TRBD1 (6 bases). Germline assignment: CDR1 MNHNS and CDR2 SASEGT. V was cut by 4 bases and J by 7 bases, with 11 bases left in between. CDR3 length: 12 residues.

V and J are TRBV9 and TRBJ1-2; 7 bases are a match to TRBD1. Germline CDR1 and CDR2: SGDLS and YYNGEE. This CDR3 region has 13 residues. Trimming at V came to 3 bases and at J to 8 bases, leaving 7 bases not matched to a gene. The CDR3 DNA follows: TGTGCCAGCAGCGGACAGGGTTTGGGGGGCTACACCTTC. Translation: CASSGQGLGGYTF.

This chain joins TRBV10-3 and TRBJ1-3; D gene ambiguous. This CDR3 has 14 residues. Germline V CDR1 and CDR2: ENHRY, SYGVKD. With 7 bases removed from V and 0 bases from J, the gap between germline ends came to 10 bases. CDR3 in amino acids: CAITPEVSGNTIYF. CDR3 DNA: TGTGCCATCACCCCGGAAGTCTCTGGAAACACCATATATTTT.

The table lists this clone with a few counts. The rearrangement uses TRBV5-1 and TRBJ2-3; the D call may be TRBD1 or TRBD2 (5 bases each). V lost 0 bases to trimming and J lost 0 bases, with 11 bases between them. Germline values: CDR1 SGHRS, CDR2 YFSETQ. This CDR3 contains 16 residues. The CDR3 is CASSLEGRTSTDTQYF. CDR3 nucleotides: TGCGCCAGCAGCTTGGAGGGGCGGACTAGCACAGATACGCAGTATTTT. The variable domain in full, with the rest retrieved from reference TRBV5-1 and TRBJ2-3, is KAGVTQTPRYLIKTRGQQVTLSCSPISGHRSVSWYQQTPGQGLQFLFEYFSETQRNKGNFPGRFSGRQFSNSRSEMNVSTLELGDSALYLCASSLEGRTSTDTQYFGPGTRLTVL.

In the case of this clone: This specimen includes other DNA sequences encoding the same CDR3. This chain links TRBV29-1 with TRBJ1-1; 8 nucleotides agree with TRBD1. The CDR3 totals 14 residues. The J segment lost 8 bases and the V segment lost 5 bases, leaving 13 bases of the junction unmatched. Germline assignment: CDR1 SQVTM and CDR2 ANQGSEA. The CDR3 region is CSVSQGALGTEAFF. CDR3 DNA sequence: TGCAGCGTTTCGCAGGGGGCTTTAGGGACCGAAGCTTTCTTT. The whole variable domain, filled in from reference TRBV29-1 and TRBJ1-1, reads SAVISQKPSRDICQRGTSLTIQCQVDSQVTMMFWYRQQPGQSLTLIATANQGSEATYESGFVIDKFPISRPNLTFSTLTVSNMSPEDSSIYLCSVSQGALGTEAFFGQGTRLTVV.

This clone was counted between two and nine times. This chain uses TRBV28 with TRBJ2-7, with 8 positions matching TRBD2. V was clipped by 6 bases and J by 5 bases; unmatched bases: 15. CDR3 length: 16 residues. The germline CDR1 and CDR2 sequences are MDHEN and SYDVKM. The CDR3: CASSRSTPRGGDEQYF. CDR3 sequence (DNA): TGTGCCAGCAGCCGTTCTACTCCCCGGGGGGGTGACGAGCAGTACTTC. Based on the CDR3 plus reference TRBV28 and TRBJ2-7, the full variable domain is DVKVTQSSRYLVKRTGEKVFLECVQDMDHENMFWYRQDPGLGLRLIYFSYDVKMKEKGDIPEGYSVSREKKERFSLILESASTNQTSMYLCASSRSTPRGGDEQYFGPGTRLTVT.

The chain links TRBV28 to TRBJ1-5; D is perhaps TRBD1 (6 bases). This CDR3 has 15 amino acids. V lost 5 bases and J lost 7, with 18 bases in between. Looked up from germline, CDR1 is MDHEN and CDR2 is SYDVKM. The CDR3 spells CASSRITQGNQPQHF. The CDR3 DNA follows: TGTGCCAGCAGTCGAATAACCCAGGGGAACCAGCCCCAGCATTTT.

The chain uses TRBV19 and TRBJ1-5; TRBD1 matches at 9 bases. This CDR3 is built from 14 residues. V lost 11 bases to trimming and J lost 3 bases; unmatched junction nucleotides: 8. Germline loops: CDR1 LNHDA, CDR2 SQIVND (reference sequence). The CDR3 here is CAGGGTGFNQPQHF. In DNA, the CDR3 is TGTGCCGGAGGGGGGACAGGGTTCAATCAGCCCCAGCATTTT.

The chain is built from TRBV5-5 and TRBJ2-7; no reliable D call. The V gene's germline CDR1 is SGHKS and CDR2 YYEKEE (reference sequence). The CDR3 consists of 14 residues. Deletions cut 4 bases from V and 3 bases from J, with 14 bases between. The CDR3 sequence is CASSRYSDGYEQYF. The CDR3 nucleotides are TGTGCCAGCAGCCGTTATTCGGACGGCTACGAGCAGTACTTC.

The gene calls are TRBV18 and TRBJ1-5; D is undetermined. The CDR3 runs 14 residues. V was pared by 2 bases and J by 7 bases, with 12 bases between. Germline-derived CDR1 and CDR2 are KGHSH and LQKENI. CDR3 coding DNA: TGTGCCAGCTCACCAGGCCAGGCGGGGCAGCCCCAGCATTTT. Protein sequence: CASSPGQAGQPQHF.

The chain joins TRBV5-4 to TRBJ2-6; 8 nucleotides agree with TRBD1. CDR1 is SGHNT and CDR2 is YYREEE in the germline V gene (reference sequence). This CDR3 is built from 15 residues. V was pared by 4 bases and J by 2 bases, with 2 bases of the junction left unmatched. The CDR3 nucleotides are TGTGCCAGCAGCCCACAGGGGGCTGGGGCCAACGTCCTGACTTTC. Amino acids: CASSPQGAGANVLTF.

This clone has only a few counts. CDR3 nucleotides: TGTGCCAGCAGCTTGCAACCGGGGGCCGGATACACCTTC. It codes for CASSLQPGAGYTF. This sequence joins TRBV5-4 and TRBJ1-2; possibly TRBD1 for D (6 bases). Germline loops: CDR1 SGHNT, CDR2 YYREEE (reference sequence). The CDR3 totals 13 residues. The germline V and J ends were trimmed by 1 base and 11 bases, with 15 bases remaining between them.

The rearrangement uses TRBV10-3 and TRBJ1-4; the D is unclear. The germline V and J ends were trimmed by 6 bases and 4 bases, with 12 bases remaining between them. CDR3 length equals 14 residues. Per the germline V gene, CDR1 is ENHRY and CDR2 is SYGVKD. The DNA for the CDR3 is TGTGCCATCAGGGACGGCGGGGATAATGAAAAACTGTTTTTT. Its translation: CAIRDGGDNEKLFF.

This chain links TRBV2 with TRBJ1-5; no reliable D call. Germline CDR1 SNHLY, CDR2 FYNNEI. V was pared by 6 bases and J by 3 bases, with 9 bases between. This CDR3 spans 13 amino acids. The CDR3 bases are TGTGCCAGCAGGGCACAGCCCAATCAGCCCCAGCATTTT. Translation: CASRAQPNQPQHF. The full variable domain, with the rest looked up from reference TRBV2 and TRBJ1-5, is EPEVTQTPSHQVTQMGQEVILRCVPISNHLYFYWYRQILGQKVEFLVSFYNNEISEKSEIFDDQFSVERPDGSNFTLKIRSTKLEDSAMYFCASRAQPNQPQHFGDGTRLSIL.

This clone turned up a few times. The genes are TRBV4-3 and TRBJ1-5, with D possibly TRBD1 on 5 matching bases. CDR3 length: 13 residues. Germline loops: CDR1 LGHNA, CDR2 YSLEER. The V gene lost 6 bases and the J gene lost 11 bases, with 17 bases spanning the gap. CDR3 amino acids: CASSPHVRGAQHF. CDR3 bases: TGCGCCAGCAGTCCCCACGTCCGGGGGGCCCAGCATTTT.